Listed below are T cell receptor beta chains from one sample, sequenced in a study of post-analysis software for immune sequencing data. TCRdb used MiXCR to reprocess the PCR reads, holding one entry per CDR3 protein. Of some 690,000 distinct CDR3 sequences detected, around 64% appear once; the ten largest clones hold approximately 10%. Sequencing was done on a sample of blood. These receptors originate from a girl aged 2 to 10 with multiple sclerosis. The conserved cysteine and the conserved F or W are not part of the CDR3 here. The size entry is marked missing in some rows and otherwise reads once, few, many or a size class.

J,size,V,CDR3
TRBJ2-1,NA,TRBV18,ASSPSTSVTYNEQF
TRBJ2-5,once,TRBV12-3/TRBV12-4,ASSLYAGGHSQETQY
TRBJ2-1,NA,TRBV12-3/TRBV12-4,ASSTHPRLAGVNEQF
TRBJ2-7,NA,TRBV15,ATSPLGGRETRYEQY
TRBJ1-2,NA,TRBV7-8,ASSSSRFPGGTNYGYT
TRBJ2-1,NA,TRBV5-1,ASSLGLAGAEQF
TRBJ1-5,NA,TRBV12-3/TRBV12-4,ASSISNQPQH
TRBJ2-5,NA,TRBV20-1,SATSGGVTQY
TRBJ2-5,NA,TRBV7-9,ASSFMQETQY
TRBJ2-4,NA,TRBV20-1,SARGQPKNIQY
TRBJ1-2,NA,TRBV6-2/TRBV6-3,ASGSFNNYGYT
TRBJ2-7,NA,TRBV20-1,SARDPTTLSYEQY
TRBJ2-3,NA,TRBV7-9,ASSLYGDTQY
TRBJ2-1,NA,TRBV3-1,ASSLWGGGAYNEQF
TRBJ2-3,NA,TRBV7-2,ASSRVVASTDTQY
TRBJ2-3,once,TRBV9,ASSPRVGLGDTQY
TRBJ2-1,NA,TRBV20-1,SARDSGTGGNEQF
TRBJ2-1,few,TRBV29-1,SVEDWKQGSEQF
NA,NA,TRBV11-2,ASRLGADPYYEQY
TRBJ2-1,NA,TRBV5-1,ASRRGLADYNEQF
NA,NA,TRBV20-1,SAREIRGNEQY
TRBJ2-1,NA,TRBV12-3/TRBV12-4,ASSPLGQGYNEQF
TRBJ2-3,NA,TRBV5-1,ASSFWGGTDTQY
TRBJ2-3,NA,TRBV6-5,ASSVPGQGLTQY
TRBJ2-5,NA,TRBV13,ASSLGRQGETQY
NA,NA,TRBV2,ASSEMEAETQY
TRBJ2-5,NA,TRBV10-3,AIRAGNQETQY
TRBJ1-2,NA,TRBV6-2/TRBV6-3,DSSGQDYGYT
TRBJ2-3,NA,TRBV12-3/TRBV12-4,ASSSQGPTDAQY
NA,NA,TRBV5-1,ASSQAGEDIQY
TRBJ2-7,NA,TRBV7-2,ASSFDWGLAGSYEQY
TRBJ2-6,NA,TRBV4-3,ASSHRRDPGANVLT
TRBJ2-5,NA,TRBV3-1,ASTKQEVGTQY
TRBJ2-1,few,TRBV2,ASSLRRRSYNEQF